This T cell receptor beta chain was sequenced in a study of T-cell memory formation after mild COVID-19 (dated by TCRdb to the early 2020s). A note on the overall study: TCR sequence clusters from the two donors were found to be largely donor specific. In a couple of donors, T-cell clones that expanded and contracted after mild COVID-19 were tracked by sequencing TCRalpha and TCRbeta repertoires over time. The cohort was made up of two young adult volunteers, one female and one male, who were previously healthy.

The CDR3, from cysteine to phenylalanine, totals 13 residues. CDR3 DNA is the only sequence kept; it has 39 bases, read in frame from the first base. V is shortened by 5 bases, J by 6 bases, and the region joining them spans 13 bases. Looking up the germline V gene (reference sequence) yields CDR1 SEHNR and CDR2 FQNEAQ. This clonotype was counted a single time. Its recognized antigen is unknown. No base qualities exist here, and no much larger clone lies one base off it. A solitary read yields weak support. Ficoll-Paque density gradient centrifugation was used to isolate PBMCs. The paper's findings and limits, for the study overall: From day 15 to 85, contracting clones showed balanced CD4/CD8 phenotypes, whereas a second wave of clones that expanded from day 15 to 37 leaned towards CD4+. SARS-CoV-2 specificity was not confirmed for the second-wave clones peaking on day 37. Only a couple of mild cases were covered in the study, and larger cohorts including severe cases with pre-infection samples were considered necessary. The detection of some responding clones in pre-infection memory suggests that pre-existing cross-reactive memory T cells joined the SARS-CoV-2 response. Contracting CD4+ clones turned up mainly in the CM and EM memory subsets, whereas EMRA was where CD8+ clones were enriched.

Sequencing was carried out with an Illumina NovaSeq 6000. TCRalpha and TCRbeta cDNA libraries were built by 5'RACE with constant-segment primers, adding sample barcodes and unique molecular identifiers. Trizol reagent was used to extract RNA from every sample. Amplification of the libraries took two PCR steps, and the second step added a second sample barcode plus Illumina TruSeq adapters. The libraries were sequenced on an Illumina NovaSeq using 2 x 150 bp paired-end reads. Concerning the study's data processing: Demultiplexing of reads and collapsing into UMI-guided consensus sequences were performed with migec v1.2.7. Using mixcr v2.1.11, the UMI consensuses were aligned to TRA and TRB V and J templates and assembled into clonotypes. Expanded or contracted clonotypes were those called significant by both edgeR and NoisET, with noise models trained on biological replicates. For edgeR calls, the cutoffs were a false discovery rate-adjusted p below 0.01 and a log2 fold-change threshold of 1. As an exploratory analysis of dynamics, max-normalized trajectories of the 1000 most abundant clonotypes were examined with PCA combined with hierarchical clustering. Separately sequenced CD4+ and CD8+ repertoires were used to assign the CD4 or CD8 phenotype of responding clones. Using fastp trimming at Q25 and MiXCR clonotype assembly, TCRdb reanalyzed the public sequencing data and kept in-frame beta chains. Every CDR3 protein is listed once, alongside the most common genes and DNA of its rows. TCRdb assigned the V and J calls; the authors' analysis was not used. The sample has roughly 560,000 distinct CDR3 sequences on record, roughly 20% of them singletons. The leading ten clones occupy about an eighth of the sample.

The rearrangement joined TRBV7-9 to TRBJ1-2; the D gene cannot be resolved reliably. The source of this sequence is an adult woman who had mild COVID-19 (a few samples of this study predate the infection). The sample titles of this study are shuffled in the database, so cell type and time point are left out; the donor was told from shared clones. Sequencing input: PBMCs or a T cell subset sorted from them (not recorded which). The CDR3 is CASSEPLIDGYTF. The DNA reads TGTGCCAGCAGCGAACCCCTCATCGATGGCTACACCTTC.